The following is a T cell receptor (beta chain) sequence with its context. V was trimmed by 4 bases and J by 2 bases, leaving 10 bases between them. Germline CDR1 and CDR2: SGHRS and YFSETQ. The CDR3 is 14 amino acids. In the original analysis: Nucleated cell counts were estimated from reference gene primer amplification. Using immunoSEQ multiplex PCR, the repertoire was profiled, and TCRdb retains in-frame clones only, with some absent. Clone size and V and J calls were adopted from that table, with D and trimming inferred from the DNA. This table holds over 130,000 clones, 84% found once. This specimen comes from a study of blood T cell repertoires in COVID-19.

The specimen sequenced was peripheral blood. V usage is TRBV5-1 and J usage is TRBJ1-3; no firm D call. The receptor was isolated from a woman between 55 and 75 years old with acute or convalescent COVID-19. This CDR3 reads CASSLSGTGNTIYF. CDR3 DNA sequence: TGCGCCAGCAGCCTTTCGGGGACTGGAAACACCATATATTTT.